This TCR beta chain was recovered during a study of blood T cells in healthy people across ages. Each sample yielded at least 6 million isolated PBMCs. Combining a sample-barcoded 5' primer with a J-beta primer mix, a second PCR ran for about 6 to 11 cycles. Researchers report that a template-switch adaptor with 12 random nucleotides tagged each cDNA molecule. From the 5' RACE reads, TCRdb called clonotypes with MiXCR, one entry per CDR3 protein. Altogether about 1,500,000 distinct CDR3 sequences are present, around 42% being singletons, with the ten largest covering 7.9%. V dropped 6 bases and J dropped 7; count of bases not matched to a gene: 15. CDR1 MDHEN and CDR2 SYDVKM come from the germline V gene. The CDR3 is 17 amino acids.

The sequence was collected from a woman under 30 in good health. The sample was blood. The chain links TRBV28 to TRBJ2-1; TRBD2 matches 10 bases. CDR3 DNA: TGTGCCAGCAGCCCGAGTATTTGGGGACTAGCGACAAATGAGCAGTTCTTC. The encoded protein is CASSPSIWGLATNEQFF. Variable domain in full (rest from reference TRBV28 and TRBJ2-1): DVKVTQSSRYLVKRTGEKVFLECVQDMDHENMFWYRQDPGLGLRLIYFSYDVKMKEKGDIPEGYSVSREKKERFSLILESASTNQTSMYLCASSPSIWGLATNEQFFGPGTRLTVL.